Each of the 8 T cell receptor beta chains below was sequenced from the same sample in a study of tumor-infiltrating lymphocytes in primary liver carcinoma. Joint extraction of RNA and DNA used about 17-31 mg of bulk tissue that was unsorted. From about 0.5 ug of total RNA, TCR beta-specific cDNA was reverse-transcribed using a constant-region primer. What produced the TCR beta libraries was three nested multiplex PCR rounds using slightly modified ARM-PCR. TRBV1-TRBV30 forward primers and a C-beta reverse primer were used in the first two PCR rounds, which each ran for nine to ten cycles. TCRdb re-derived calls from the multiplex PCR reads in MiXCR, one entry per CDR3 protein. The sample shows 80,000 to 100,000 distinct CDR3 sequences, approximately 72% of them seen only once. Sequencing was carried out using tumor-adjacent normal liver tissue. The receptor set was obtained from a middle-aged man with primary liver carcinoma and hepatitis B virus infection.

The sample holds one count of this clonotype. CDR3 sequence reads: CDSSFRLAEEQYF. The CDR3 DNA reads TGTGATAGCAGCTTTCGGCTAGCCGAGGAGCAGTACTTC. The V gene is TRBV11-2, the J gene TRBJ2-7; a possible D gene is TRBD2 (5 bases). The CDR3 loop spans 13 amino acids. The germline V gene encodes CDR1 SGHAT and CDR2 FQNNGV.

This clonotype was observed at least ten times. This chain uses TRBV29-1 with TRBJ1-5; TRBD1 is a possible D gene (6 bases). Trimming stripped 0 bases from V and 6 bases from J, with 12 bases between. Per the germline V gene, CDR1 is SQVTM and CDR2 is ANQGSEA. This CDR3 region has 14 residues. The CDR3 DNA follows: TGCAGCGTTGAAGAAGGGCAGGGGACTCAGCCCCAGCATTTT. This codes for CSVEEGQGTQPQHF.

This clonotype was observed a single time. The rearrangement joins TRBV12-3 or TRBV12-4 to TRBJ2-1; perhaps TRBD2 as D (6 bases). Between the trimmed V and J ends, which lost 5 bases and 9 bases, there was a span of 17 bases. The CDR3 is 14 amino acids. CDR3 in amino acids: CASSVTGTSVEQFF. The CDR3 region has the DNA TGTGCCAGCAGTGTTACCGGGACTTCCGTTGAGCAGTTCTTC.

A note on this clonotype: The junction departs from the called germline gene at one end, perhaps through a read error. This chain connects TRBV10-2 to TRBJ1-5; no reliable D call. The CDR3 is 14 residues long. Germline V gene data show CDR1 as WSHSY and CDR2 as SAAADI. The CDR3 is CASSKSDSSQPQHF. The CDR3 nucleotides read TGCGCCAGCAGTAAGTCCGACTCTAGTCAGCCCCAGCATTTT.

In the case of this clonotype: The conserved phenylalanine or tryptophan normally closing the CDR3 is absent here, so this likely arose from a read error. The chain links TRBV6-5 to TRBJ1-2; D ambiguous. Germline V CDR1 and CDR2: MNHEY, SVGAGI. Trimming removed 0 bases at V and 10 bases at J, with 18 bases between. The CDR3 loop spans 15 amino acids. As DNA, the CDR3 is TGTGCCAGCAGTTACTCGATTATGAGCCTAACGGACTACACCATC. Its protein product is CASSYSIMSLTDYTI.

With respect to this clonotype: Its ends do not fully match the called genes, so a read error is possible. The gene calls are TRBV28 and TRBJ1-5, with D possibly being TRBD1 (5 bases). The CDR3 consists of 15 residues. Germline CDR1 is MDHEN and CDR2 is SYDVKM. For the CDR3, the DNA is TGTGTCAGCACTTTGACAGCAGATAGCAATCATCCCCAGCATTTT. Amino acid sequence: CVSTLTADSNHPQHF.

A word on this clonotype: A junction boundary mismatches the germline segment, possibly from a read error. CDR3 sequence (DNA): TGTGGCAGCTCTTTATTGGCGCGGGAGGGACAATACAGTGAGCAGTTCTTC. It translates to CGSSLLAREGQYSEQFF. The chain uses TRBV18 and TRBJ2-1; 9 bases line up with TRBD2. CDR3 length: 17 residues. Germline lookup yields CDR1 KGHSH and CDR2 LQKENI.

With regard to this clonotype: It may be a read error: a sequence one base away is much more abundant. The CDR3 sequence: CTSSESSSMNTEAFF. The CDR3 DNA is TGCACCAGCAGTGAGTCAAGCAGTATGAACACTGAAGCTTTCTTT. The V gene is TRBV10-2, the J gene TRBJ1-1; D not resolved. Germline V gives CDR1 WSHSY, CDR2 SAAADI. This CDR3 has 15 residues.